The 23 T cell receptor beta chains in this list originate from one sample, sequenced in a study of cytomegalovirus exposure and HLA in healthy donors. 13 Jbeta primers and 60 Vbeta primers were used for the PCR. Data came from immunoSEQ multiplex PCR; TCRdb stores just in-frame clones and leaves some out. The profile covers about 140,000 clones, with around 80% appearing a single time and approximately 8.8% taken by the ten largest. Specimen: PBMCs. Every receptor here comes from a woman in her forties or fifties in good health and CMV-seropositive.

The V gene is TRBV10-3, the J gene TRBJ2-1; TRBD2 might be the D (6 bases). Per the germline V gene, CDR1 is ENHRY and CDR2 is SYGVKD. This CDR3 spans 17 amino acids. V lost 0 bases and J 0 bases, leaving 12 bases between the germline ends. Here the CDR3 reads CAISESGGSYSYNEQFF. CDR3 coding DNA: TGTGCCATCAGTGAGTCTGGAGGGTCGTACTCCTACAATGAGCAGTTCTTC.

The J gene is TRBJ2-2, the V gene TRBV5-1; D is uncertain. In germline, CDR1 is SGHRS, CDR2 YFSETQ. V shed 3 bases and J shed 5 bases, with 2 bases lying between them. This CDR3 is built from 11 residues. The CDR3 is CASSSTGELFF. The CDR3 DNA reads TGCGCCAGCAGCTCTACCGGGGAGCTGTTTTTT.

The CDR3 reads CASSLICHF. CDR3 coding DNA: TGTGCCAGCAGCTTGATCTGTCATTTT. The chain is built from TRBV5-6 and TRBJ1-5; D is unclear. The CDR3 extends over 9 amino acids. Germline V CDR1 and CDR2: SGHDT, YYEEEE. Trimming shortened V by 1 base and J by 16 bases, and 6 bases separated the two germline ends. The whole variable domain, filled in from reference TRBV5-6 and TRBJ1-5, reads DAGVTQSPTHLIKTRGQQVTLRCSPKSGHDTVSWYQQALGQGPQFIFQYYEEEERQRGNFPDRFSGHQFPNYSSELNVNALLLGDSALYLCASSLICHFGDGTRLSIL.

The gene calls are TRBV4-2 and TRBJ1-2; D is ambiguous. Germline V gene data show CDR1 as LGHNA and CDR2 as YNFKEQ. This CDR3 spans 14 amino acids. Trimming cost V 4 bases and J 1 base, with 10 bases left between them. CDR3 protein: CASSLGQNNYGYTF. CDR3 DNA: TGTGCCAGCAGCCTGGGCCAAAATAACTATGGCTACACCTTC.

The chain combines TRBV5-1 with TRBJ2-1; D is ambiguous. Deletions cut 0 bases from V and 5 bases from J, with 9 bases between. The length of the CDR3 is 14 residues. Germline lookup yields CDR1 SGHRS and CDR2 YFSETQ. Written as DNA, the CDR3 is TGCGCCAGCAGCTTGGGGTCAGAACACAATGAGCAGTTCTTC. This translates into CASSLGSEHNEQFF. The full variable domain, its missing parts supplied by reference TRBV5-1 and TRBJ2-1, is KAGVTQTPRYLIKTRGQQVTLSCSPISGHRSVSWYQQTPGQGLQFLFEYFSETQRNKGNFPGRFSGRQFSNSRSEMNVSTLELGDSALYLCASSLGSEHNEQFFGPGTRLTVL.

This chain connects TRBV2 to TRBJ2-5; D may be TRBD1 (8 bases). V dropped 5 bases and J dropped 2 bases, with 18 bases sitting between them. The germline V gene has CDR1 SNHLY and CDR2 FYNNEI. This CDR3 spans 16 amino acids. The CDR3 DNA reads TGTGCCAGCAGTTGGGGAGGGACAGGCTTACAAGAGACCCAGTACTTC. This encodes CASSWGGTGLQETQYF.

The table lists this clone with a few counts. The CDR3 bases are TGCAGCGGAGTAATACTGGGGGGAAACACTGAAGCTTTCTTT. It specifies CSGVILGGNTEAFF. The chain links TRBV29-1 to TRBJ1-1; perhaps TRBD1 as D (5 bases). Germline lookup yields CDR1 SQVTM and CDR2 ANQGSEA. Trimming removed 7 bases at V and 2 bases at J, with 17 bases between. This CDR3 comprises 14 residues.

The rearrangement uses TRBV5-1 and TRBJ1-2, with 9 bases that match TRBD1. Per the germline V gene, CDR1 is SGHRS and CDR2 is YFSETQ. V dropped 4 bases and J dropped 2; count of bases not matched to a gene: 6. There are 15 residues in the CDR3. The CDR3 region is CASSRTGDINYGYTF. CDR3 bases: TGCGCCAGCAGCCGGACAGGGGACATAAACTATGGCTACACCTTC.

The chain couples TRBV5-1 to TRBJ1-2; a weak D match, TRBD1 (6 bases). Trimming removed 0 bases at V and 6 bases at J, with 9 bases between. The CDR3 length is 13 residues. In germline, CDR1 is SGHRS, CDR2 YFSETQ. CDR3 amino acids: CASSLGQAHGYTF. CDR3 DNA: TGCGCCAGCAGCTTGGGACAGGCCCATGGCTACACCTTC. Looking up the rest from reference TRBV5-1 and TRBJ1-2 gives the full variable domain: KAGVTQTPRYLIKTRGQQVTLSCSPISGHRSVSWYQQTPGQGLQFLFEYFSETQRNKGNFPGRFSGRQFSNSRSEMNVSTLELGDSALYLCASSLGQAHGYTFGSGTRLTVV.

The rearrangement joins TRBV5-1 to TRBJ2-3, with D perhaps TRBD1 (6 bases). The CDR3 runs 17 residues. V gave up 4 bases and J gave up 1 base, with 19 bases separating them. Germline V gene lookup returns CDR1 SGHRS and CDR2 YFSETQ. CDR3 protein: CASSLNRVGLGTDTQYF. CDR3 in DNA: TGCGCCAGCAGCCTCAACAGGGTAGGGCTAGGCACAGATACGCAGTATTTT.

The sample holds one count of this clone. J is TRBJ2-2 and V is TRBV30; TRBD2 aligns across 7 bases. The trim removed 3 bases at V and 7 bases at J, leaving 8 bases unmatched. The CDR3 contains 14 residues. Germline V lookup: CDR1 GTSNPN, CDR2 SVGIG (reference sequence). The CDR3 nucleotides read TGTGCCTGGAGAGCCTGGGGGGAGGGCGGGGAGCTGTTTTTT. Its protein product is CAWRAWGEGGELFF.

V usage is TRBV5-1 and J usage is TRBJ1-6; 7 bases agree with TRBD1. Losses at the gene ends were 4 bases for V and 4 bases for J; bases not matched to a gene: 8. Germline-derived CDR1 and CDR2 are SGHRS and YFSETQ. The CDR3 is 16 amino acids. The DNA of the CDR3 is TGCGCCAGCAGCCCCGGGCCGGGACAGTATAATTCACCCCTCCACTTT. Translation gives CASSPGPGQYNSPLHF.

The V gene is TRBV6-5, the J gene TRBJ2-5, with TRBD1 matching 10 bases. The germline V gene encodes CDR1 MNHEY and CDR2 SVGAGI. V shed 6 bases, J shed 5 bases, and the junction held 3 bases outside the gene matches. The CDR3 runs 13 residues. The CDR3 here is CASSRTGGETQYF. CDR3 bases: TGTGCCAGCAGCCGGACAGGGGGGGAGACCCAGTACTTC.

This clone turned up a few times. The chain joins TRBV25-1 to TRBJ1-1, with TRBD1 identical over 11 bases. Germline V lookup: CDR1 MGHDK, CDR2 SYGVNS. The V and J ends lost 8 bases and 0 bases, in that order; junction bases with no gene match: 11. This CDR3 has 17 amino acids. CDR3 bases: TGTGCCAGCGCGAACCAGGGACAGGGGGAGGTGAACACTGAAGCTTTCTTT. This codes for CASANQGQGEVNTEAFF.

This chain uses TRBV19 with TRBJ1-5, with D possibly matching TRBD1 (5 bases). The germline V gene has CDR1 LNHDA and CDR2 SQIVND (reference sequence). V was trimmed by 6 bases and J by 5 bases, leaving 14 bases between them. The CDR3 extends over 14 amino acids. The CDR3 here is CASSRAGEDQPQHF. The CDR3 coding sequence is TGTGCCAGTAGCAGGGCGGGGGAGGATCAGCCCCAGCATTTT.

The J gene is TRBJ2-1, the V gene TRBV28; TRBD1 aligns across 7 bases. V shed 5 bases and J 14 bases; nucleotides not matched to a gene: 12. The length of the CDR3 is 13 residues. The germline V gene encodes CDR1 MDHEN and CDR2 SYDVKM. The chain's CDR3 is CASSTSATGLKFF. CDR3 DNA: TGTGCCAGCAGTACCTCGGCGACAGGGTTAAAGTTCTTC.

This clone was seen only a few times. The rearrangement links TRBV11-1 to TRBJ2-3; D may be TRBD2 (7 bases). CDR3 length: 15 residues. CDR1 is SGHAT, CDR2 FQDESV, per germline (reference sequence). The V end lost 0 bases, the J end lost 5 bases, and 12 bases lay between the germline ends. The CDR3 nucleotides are TGTGCCAGCAGCTTAGCGGGGGGGCTGGGAGATACGCAGTATTTT. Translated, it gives CASSLAGGLGDTQYF.

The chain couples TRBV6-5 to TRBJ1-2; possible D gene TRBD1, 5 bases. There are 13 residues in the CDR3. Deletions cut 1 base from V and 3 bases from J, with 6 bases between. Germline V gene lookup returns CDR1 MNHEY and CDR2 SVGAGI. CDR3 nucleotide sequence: TGTGCCAGCAGTTACTGGGGGGACTATGGCTACACCTTC. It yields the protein CASSYWGDYGYTF.

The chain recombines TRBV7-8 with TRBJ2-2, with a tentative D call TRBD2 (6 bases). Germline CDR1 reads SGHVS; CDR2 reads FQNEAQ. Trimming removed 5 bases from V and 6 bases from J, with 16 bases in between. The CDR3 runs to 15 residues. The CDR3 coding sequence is TGTGCCAGCAGCCAAGGACGGGGGAGTCCCGGGGAGCTGTTTTTT. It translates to CASSQGRGSPGELFF.

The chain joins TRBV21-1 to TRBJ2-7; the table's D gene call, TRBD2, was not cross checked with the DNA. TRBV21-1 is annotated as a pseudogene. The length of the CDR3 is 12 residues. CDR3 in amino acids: CASSNLLYEQYF. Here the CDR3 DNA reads TGTGCCAGCAGCAACCTACTCTACGAGCAGTACTTC.

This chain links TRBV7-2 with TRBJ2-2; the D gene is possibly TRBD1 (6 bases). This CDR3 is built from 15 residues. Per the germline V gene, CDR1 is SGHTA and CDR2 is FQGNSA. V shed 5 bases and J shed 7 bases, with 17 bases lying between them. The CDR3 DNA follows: TGTGCCAGCAGCCAGGGGCAGGGGATAGGCGGGGAGCTGTTTTTT. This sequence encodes CASSQGQGIGGELFF.

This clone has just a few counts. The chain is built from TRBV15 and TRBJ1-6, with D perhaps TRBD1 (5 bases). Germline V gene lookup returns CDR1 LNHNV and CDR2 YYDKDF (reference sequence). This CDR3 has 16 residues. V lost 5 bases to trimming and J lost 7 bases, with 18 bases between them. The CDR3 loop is CATSSRRGGGNSPLHF. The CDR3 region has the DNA TGTGCCACCAGCTCCCGCCGCGGGGGTGGGAATTCACCCCTCCACTTT.

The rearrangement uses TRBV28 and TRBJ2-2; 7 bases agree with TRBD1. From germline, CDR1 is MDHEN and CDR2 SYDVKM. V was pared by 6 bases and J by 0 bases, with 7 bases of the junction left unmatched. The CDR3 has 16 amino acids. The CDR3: CASSSGQAANTGELFF. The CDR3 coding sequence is TGTGCCAGCAGCTCCGGACAGGCAGCGAACACCGGGGAGCTGTTTTTT.